This TCR beta chain is drawn from a study of metastatic and nonmetastatic thyroid tumors. About the research overall: For malignant and benign thyroid patients, tumor or nodule tissue and blood were the sources whose repertoires were compared.

This clone came up many times. TCRdb reprocessed the PCR reads via MiXCR. The sample has 30,000 to 40,000 clones, roughly a sixth seen once; the top ten hold 9.5% to 15%. Patients underwent thyroid surgery, and none had received any treatment before it. In germline, CDR1 is KGHDR, CDR2 SFDVKD. This CDR3 comprises 14 residues. The V segment lost 7 bases and the J segment 1 base; nucleotides outside the gene matches: 4. The J gene is TRBJ2-5, the V gene TRBV24-1; TRBD2 aligns across 8 bases. The receptor was derived from a male donor with papillary thyroid cancer or a benign thyroid nodule (not recorded which). Some clones in this sample may be carry-over from other donors' samples. The specimen sequenced was blood. The chain's CDR3 is CATRASGFQETQYF. Here the CDR3 DNA reads TGTGCCACCAGGGCTAGCGGGTTCCAAGAGACCCAGTACTTC.